A single TCR beta chain is shown here with its context. This sample stems from a study of blood T cells in healthy people across ages. J was trimmed by 1 base and V by 4 bases; bases with no gene match: 6. CDR1 SGHVS and CDR2 FQNEAQ come from the germline V gene. This CDR3 is built from 16 residues. A second PCR, run for about 7 to 11 cycles, used a sample-barcoded 5' primer plus a J-beta primer mix. Via MiXCR, TCRdb re-called the 5' RACE reads, giving one row per CDR3 protein. The sample consists of 1.5 million or so distinct CDR3 sequences, around 39% of them appearing once. The sequence derives from a woman younger than 35 in good health. Source material: blood. The chain links TRBV7-8 to TRBJ2-7; TRBD1 aligns across 11 bases. This chain's CDR3 is CASSWTGTGGSYEQYF. CDR3 nucleotides: TGTGCCAGCAGCTGGACCGGGACAGGGGGTTCCTACGAGCAGTACTTC. The full variable domain, completed using reference TRBV7-8 and TRBJ2-7, is GAGVSQSPRYKVAKRGQDVALRCDPISGHVSLFWYQQALGQGPEFLTYFQNEAQLDKSGLPSDRFFAERPEGSVSTLKIQRTQQEDSAVYLCASSWTGTGGSYEQYFGPGTRLTVT.